Listed below are T cell receptor beta chains from one sample, sequenced in a study of human versus mouse CDR3 diversity and MHC coevolution. TCRdb's table, derived via immunoSEQ multiplex PCR, lists solely in-frame clones and lacks some. The table includes about 81,000 clones, 85% to 95% detected once. Sequenced: naive CD4+ T cells from blood. These receptors were collected from a person between 25 and 70 years old in good health. Each CDR3 is given with its conserved first and last residue.

V,J,CDR3
TRBV14,TRBJ1-2,CASSQRRTRREVNYGYTF
TRBV5-1,TRBJ1-3,CASSLVAGLSGNTIYF
TRBV5-1,TRBJ1-1,CASSTQASNTEAFF
TRBV10-3,TRBJ2-7,CAISEAQGKNEQYF
TRBV7-3,TRBJ2-7,CASSLKGGGEQYF
TRBV7-3,TRBJ2-3,CASSPPGTSGSSDTQYF
TRBV5-4,TRBJ2-7,CASSLVGRVPHEQYF
TRBV11-3,NA,CASSKTSGNEQYF
TRBV6-5,TRBJ2-2,CASSRGTNTGELFF
TRBV5-1,TRBJ1-2,CASSLETGAGYGYTF
TRBV7-9,TRBJ2-1,CASSLVGGAGNEQFF
TRBV27,TRBJ2-7,CASSRGVADEQYF
TRBV27,TRBJ2-1,CASSLRASGQTYNEQFF
TRBV11-1,TRBJ1-1,CASRGQGITEAFF
TRBV7-2,TRBJ1-2,CASSAGGTASNYGYTF
TRBV15,TRBJ1-1,CATSRDPQGDTEAFF
TRBV29-1,TRBJ1-5,CSVAGQGNQPQHF
TRBV6-1,TRBJ1-6,CASSDRQGGFSPLHF
TRBV30,TRBJ1-4,CAWGPATNEKLFF
TRBV5-1,TRBJ1-6,CASSAATGSVSPLHF
TRBV7-2,TRBJ2-1,CASSLPGTGVNEQFF
TRBV30,TRBJ2-7,CAWSVPSDEQYF
TRBV2,TRBJ2-1,CASKRAYNEQFF
TRBV19,TRBJ2-3,CASSSGLAGSTDTQYF
TRBV19,TRBJ2-7,CASSTRLAGEGEQYF
TRBV18,TRBJ1-1,CASSPLQGRRGNTEAFF
TRBV18,NA,CASSRGDSSYEQYF
TRBV29-1,TRBJ1-3,CSVVTPNSGNTIYF
TRBV9,TRBJ2-1,CASSVASGSGTYNEQFF